Listed below are T cell receptor beta chains from one sample, sequenced in a study of CD8 T cells in ankylosing spondylitis. MiXCR, applied by TCRdb to the 5' RACE reads, yields one record per CDR3 protein. Of approximately 440,000 distinct CDR3 sequences in the sample, under 20% were seen once. Sequencing used blood, either unsorted or a sorted T cell fraction (not recorded which). Receptors were obtained from a male donor with ankylosing spondylitis. Each CDR3 is given with its conserved first and last residue. A D gene is named only where the DNA matches it firmly. For some rows the clone size is stated as once, few or many, or as a class when expanded; others skip it.

>TRBJ1-5|13|TRBV20-1|NA|NA
TGCAGTGCTAGAGAGCGGGGTCAGGGGCCCCAGCATTTT
CSARERGQGPQHF
>TRBJ2-1|11|TRBV7-9|NA|few
TGTGCCATCAGCGAAGGGTATGAGCAGTTCTTC
CAISEGYEQFF
>TRBJ2-7|15|TRBV3-1|TRBD2|many
TGTGCCAGCATCGGGACTAGCAGTCCACCCTACGAGCAGTACTTC
CASIGTSSPPYEQYF
>TRBJ2-7|14|TRBV18|NA|NA
TGTGCCAGCTCACTACGCCGGGACTCCTACGAGCAGTACTTC
CASSLRRDSYEQYF
>TRBJ2-6|15|TRBV28|TRBD1|NA
TGTGCCAGCAGGGGACAGGGAACTGGGGCCAACGTCCTGACTTTC
CASRGQGTGANVLTF
>TRBJ2-7|15|TRBV9|TRBD1|few
TGTGCCAGCAGCGCTGGGACAGGAGGAACCTACGAGCAGTACTTC
CASSAGTGGTYEQYF
>TRBJ2-1|17|TRBV24-1|TRBD2|NA
TGTGCCACCAGTGGAGATAGCGGGAGGGATGGATACAATGAGCAGTTCTTC
CATSGDSGRDGYNEQFF
>TRBJ2-3|11|TRBV29-1|NA|few
TGCAGCGTTGAAAGCCGGGACACCTGGTATTTT
CSVESRDTWYF
>TRBJ2-3|17|TRBV5-6|NA|NA
TGTGCCAGCAGCTTGATGGAAACAGGGATGCGAGGAGATACGCAGTATTTT
CASSLMETGMRGDTQYF
>TRBJ1-3|14|TRBV7-2|NA|many
TGTGCCAGCAGCTGGAGGACCTCTGGAAACACCATATATTTT
CASSWRTSGNTIYF
>TRBJ2-1|18|TRBV4-1|NA|few
TGCGCCAGCAGCCGCCCACAGATGGCCGCTAGCTCCTACAATGAGCAGTTCTTC
CASSRPQMAASSYNEQFF
>TRBJ2-3|15|TRBV15|NA|few
TGTGCCACCAGCAGGTGGGGGGGCCCGGGGTTTACGCAGTATTTT
CATSRWGGPGFTQYF
>TRBJ2-1|15|TRBV7-8|NA|NA
TGTGCCAGCAGCCCCCTCGGGGGACAGAGCAATGAGCAGTTCTTC
CASSPLGGQSNEQFF
>TRBJ1-1|14|TRBV18|NA|NA
TGTGCCAGCTCACCGACAACCTCTAACACTGAAGCTTTCTTT
CASSPTTSNTEAFF
>TRBJ2-7|12|TRBV20-1|NA|few
TGCAGTGCTTCCCAGACCTCCTACGAGCAGTACTTC
CSASQTSYEQYF
>TRBJ2-7|14|TRBV12-3/TRBV12-4|NA|many
TGTGCCAGCAGTTTCAATGGGGGGAGGTACGAGCAGTACTTC
CASSFNGGRYEQYF
>TRBJ2-2|15|TRBV5-1|TRBD2|many
TGTGCCAGCAGCCGACTAGCGGGGAACACCGGGGAGCTGTTTTTT
CASSRLAGNTGELFF
>TRBJ2-2|16|TRBV20-1|NA|few
TGCAGTGCTAACAAAATCGGACAGACGAACACCGGGGAGCTGTTTTTT
CSANKIGQTNTGELFF
>TRBJ1-2|13|TRBV20-1|NA|once
TGCAGTGCTAGTTTCGCAGAAGGGTATGGCTACACCTTC
CSASFAEGYGYTF
>TRBJ2-1|14|TRBV25-1|NA|NA
TGTGCCAGCAGTGAAACCAGAGGGTACAATGAGCAGTTCTTC
CASSETRGYNEQFF
>TRBJ2-4|16|TRBV4-1|TRBD1|few
TGCGCCAGCAGCCCCGTTTACAGGGGGCGAGCGGACATTCAGTACTTC
CASSPVYRGRADIQYF
>TRBJ2-2|11|TRBV19|NA|NA
TGTGCCAGTAGTAAGGGGTGGGAGCTGTTTTTT
CASSKGWELFF
>TRBJ1-1|14|TRBV3-1|NA|NA
TGTGCCAGCAGCCAAGAGATCACGGGGGCTGAAGCTTTCTTT
CASSQEITGAEAFF
>TRBJ1-4|15|TRBV2|NA|NA
TGTGCCAGCAAGAGTTTGGCAGGGACTAATGAAAAACTGTTTTTT
CASKSLAGTNEKLFF
>TRBJ1-4|14|TRBV6-5|NA|NA
TGTGCCAGCAGTTACGCGGACGGGAATGAAAAACTGTTTTTT
CASSYADGNEKLFF
>TRBJ1-2|15|TRBV2|TRBD1|many
TGTGCCAGCAGCGGGCCCCCGGGACAGGGGGAAGGCTACACCTTC
CASSGPPGQGEGYTF
>TRBJ1-1|10|TRBV12-3/TRBV12-4|NA|few
TGTGCCAGCACCTTGAATCCAACTTTCTTT
CASTLNPTFF
>TRBJ2-3|15|TRBV29-1|TRBD1|many
TGCAGCGTTGAAAGCCGGGACAGAAGCACAGATACGCAGTATTTT
CSVESRDRSTDTQYF
>TRBJ2-3|15|TRBV20-1|TRBD2|NA
TGCAGTGCTAACCCCGGGACTAGCCCAGCAGATACGCAGTATTTT
CSANPGTSPADTQYF
>TRBJ1-1|14|TRBV9|NA|few
TGTGCCAGGACCGAGGAGGACACGAACACTGAAGCTTTCTTT
CARTEEDTNTEAFF
>TRBJ1-5|11|TRBV2|NA|NA
TGTGCCAGCAGTGTTAAAGGGCCCCAGCATTTT
CASSVKGPQHF
>TRBJ2-2|15|TRBV5-1|TRBD1|NA
TGCGCCAGCAGCTTAAGGACAGGGCAGCCCGGGGAGCTGTTTTTT
CASSLRTGQPGELFF
>TRBJ2-3|16|TRBV4-1|NA|NA
TGCGCCAGCAGCCAAGAGTACCTACAAGCGGCAGATACGCAGTATTTT
CASSQEYLQAADTQYF
>TRBJ2-7|15|TRBV5-5|NA|NA
TGTGCCAGCAGCTCCGAGGACAGGCCTGGACTAGAGCAGTACTTC
CASSSEDRPGLEQYF
>TRBJ2-7|13|TRBV20-1|TRBD2|NA
TGCAGCGGGGGGGGGTTAGCGAAATACGAGCAGTACTTC
CSGGGLAKYEQYF
>TRBJ2-5|14|TRBV28|TRBD1|NA
TGTGCCAGCAGTAGGCCGACAGGGGGACATACCCAGTACTTC
CASSRPTGGHTQYF
>TRBJ1-3|15|TRBV20-1|NA|many
TGCAGTGCTAGAGCCGACAGGAACTCTGGAAACACCATATATTTT
CSARADRNSGNTIYF
>TRBJ1-1|13|TRBV20-1|NA|NA
TGCAGTGCTAGAGATGAGGGTTCTAAAGAAGCTTTCTTT
CSARDEGSKEAFF
>TRBJ2-2|18|TRBV11-2|TRBD2|NA
TGTGCCAGCAGCTCTCTAGGACTAGCGGGCCCGAACACCGGGGAGCTGTTTTTT
CASSSLGLAGPNTGELFF
>TRBJ2-5|17|TRBV18|TRBD2|few
TGTGCCAGCTCACCTAGTTACGCGGGAGATGGCGGGGAGACCCAGTACTTC
CASSPSYAGDGGETQYF
>TRBJ2-7|14|TRBV5-1|NA|NA
TGCGCCAGCAGCTTCCGGTCCGACTCCTACGAGCAGTACTTC
CASSFRSDSYEQYF
>TRBJ2-7|15|TRBV6-1|TRBD1|many
TGTGCCAGCCAACTCCGGGACAGGGGGTCCTACGAGCAGTACTTC
CASQLRDRGSYEQYF
>TRBJ1-6|16|TRBV6-1|NA|NA
TGTGCCAGCAGACTGGACCTAACGTCTAATAATTCACCCCTCCACTTT
CASRLDLTSNNSPLHF
>TRBJ1-3|15|TRBV5-1|NA|NA
TGCGCCAGCTCCCGGGCGGGGGAAGTTGGAAACACCATATATTTT
CASSRAGEVGNTIYF
>TRBJ1-4|15|TRBV30|NA|few
TGTGCCTGGAGTGTAGTCATCGGGGGAAGTGAAAAACTGTTTTTT
CAWSVVIGGSEKLFF
>TRBJ2-1|16|TRBV12-1|NA|few
TGTGCCAGCAGCTCGTACCCGGGACAGGAGTACAATGAGCAGTTCTTC
CASSSYPGQEYNEQFF
>TRBJ1-1|13|TRBV29-1|TRBD1|few
TGCAGCGATCGGACAGGGGTGAACACTGAAGCTTTCTTT
CSDRTGVNTEAFF
>TRBJ2-2|15|TRBV19|NA|NA
TGTGCCAGTAGTATAGGTCCTAGTTCCACCGGGGAGCTGTTTTTT
CASSIGPSSTGELFF
>TRBJ1-5|13|TRBV6-2/TRBV6-3|TRBD1|NA
TGTGCCAGCAGTGACAGGGGTCGGCAGCCCCAGCATTTT
CASSDRGRQPQHF
>TRBJ2-2|15|TRBV5-1|NA|many
TGCGCCAGCAGCTTGGCCGGGGGAGACACCGGGGAGCTGTTTTTT
CASSLAGGDTGELFF
>TRBJ2-1|14|TRBV5-1|NA|NA
TGCGCCAGCAGCTTGGACAGCGGTTCGAATGAGCAGTTCTTC
CASSLDSGSNEQFF
>TRBJ1-2|17|TRBV4-1|TRBD1|NA
TGCGCCAGCAGCCAAAAACTGGTGGGACAGGGAATTAATGGCTACACCTTC
CASSQKLVGQGINGYTF
>TRBJ2-3|15|TRBV27|NA|NA
TGTGCCAGCAGTTTAGACCAGTCTAGCACAGATACGCAGTATTTT
CASSLDQSSTDTQYF
>TRBJ2-3|15|TRBV20-1|NA|NA
TGCAGTGCTAGCGCTCAGGACCGTATCACAGATACGCAGTATTTT
CSASAQDRITDTQYF
>TRBJ1-2|15|TRBV6-1|NA|few
TGTGCCAGCAGTGAAGTTTTGGGGCAGAACTATGGCTACACCTTC
CASSEVLGQNYGYTF
>TRBJ1-2|13|TRBV29-1|NA|few
TGCAGCGCCCCTCAAGGGAATGACTATGGCTACACCTTC
CSAPQGNDYGYTF
>TRBJ2-1|16|TRBV7-9|TRBD1|few
TGTGCCAGCAGCCCAAGACAGGGCCCTACGAGGGATGAGCAGTTCTTC
CASSPRQGPTRDEQFF
>TRBJ1-1|16|TRBV5-1|NA|few
TGCGCCAGCAGCTTGGCACAGGGACCCATGAACACTGAAGCTTTCTTT
CASSLAQGPMNTEAFF
>TRBJ2-1|18|TRBV4-3|TRBD2|few
TGCGCCAGCAGCCAAGAATACCGGAGCGGGACCCTTTACAATGAGCAGTTCTTC
CASSQEYRSGTLYNEQFF
>TRBJ2-1|15|TRBV11-2|NA|NA
TGTGCCAGCAGCTTCGCGGTCCAGGGCTGGAATGAGCAGTTCTTC
CASSFAVQGWNEQFF